This T cell receptor beta chain originates from a study of graft-versus-host responses after intestinal transplantation. Details on this clone: Its matching antigen is unknown.

Unmatched junction bases numbered 8, after V lost 1 base and J lost 4 bases. The germline CDR1 and CDR2 sequences are SGHNT and YYREEE (reference sequence). The CDR3 covers 15 residues. Using immunoSEQ multiplex PCR, the repertoire was profiled, and TCRdb retains in-frame clones only, with some absent. The sample consists of approximately 68,000 clones, around 90% of them appearing once. The clonotype was recovered from a human donor who was the organ donor for an intestinal transplant. Sequencing was performed on unstimulated CD8+ T cells sorted from spleen or lymph node cells, taken before transplant. The rearrangement links TRBV5-4 to TRBJ2-7, with TRBD2 identical over 7 bases. The CDR3 sequence is CASSLHSEGLYEQYV. The CDR3 region has the DNA TGTGCCAGCAGCTTGCATTCCGAGGGACTATACGAGCAGTACGTC.